This T cell receptor beta chain was recovered during a study of early T cells in non-severe SARS-CoV-2 infection (dated by TCRdb to 2020 to 2023). At the level of the whole study: Because TCR sequencing was done on bulk RNA from unsorted whole blood, the alpha and beta chains could not be paired.

The study was a case-control design nested within a healthcare worker cohort in London, UK, with weekly nasopharyngeal swab PCR tests and blood sampling. Healthcare workers were recruited during the week of the UK lockdown, between 23 and 31 March 2020, and followed weekly for up to 16 weeks. Per the germline V gene, SGHTA is the CDR1 and FQGTGA is the CDR2. Its CDR3 holds 13 amino acids, cysteine through phenylalanine. The kept DNA is CDR3 alone, 39 bases in frame from the first base. Here V drops 2 bases and J drops 8 bases, and the junction holds 2 bases not matched to any gene. Details on this clonotype: What antigen it recognizes has not been identified. Base-call qualities are not available, and no considerably larger clone is one nucleotide away.

Receptor libraries were prepared by 5' RACE. TCRdb lists the instrument as NextSeq 500. The TCR library protocol attached unique molecular identifiers to individual cDNA molecules to correct for sequencing error and PCR bias. Both TCR alpha and beta chains were sequenced, and tight co-correlation was observed between alpha and beta sequence abundances in each sample. Per the source publication's procedure: V gene, J gene and CDR3 annotation of TCR sequences was performed with Decombinator V4. Expanded TCRs were defined as changing significantly between any two time points under a Poisson model with p below 0.0001. Abundances of TCRs were expressed as counts per million after normalisation to the total number of TCRs sequenced in each sample. MAIT TCRs were defined by TRAV1-2 paired with TRAJ12, TRAJ20 or TRAJ33, and iNKT TCRs by TRAV10 paired with TRAJ18. VDJdb, accessed on 1 November 2021, was searched for TCRs annotated for CMV, EBV and SARS-CoV-2, and TCRs annotated for more than one antigen were excluded. The public reads were run again by TCRdb, first through fastp at Q25 and then through MiXCR, and only productive beta chains were kept. When rows share a CDR3 protein, they turn into one entry using the most common DNA and genes. These V and J calls are TCRdb output, not the study's own analysis. The sample contains 69,000 or so distinct CDR3 sequences, under 9.5% of them found a single time. The top ten clonotypes cover 5.9% of the sample.

Points the paper makes about the study in general: VDJdb matching was skewed toward anti-spike CD8 responses and likely underestimated virus-specific expansions, missing private and CD4 specificities.

This clonotype originated in an adult who was a healthcare worker with PCR-confirmed SARS-CoV-2 infection or an uninfected control (not recorded which). Sequenced sample: whole blood. The rearrangement joined TRBV7-3 to TRBJ2-1; the central 8 bases match TRBD1. The DNA sequence follows: TGTGCCAGCAGCTTACAGGGGGCGTATGAGCAGTTCTTC. The translation is CASSLQGAYEQFF. The reference TRBV7-3 and TRBJ2-1 proteins fill in what lies around the CDR3, so the full variable domain reads GAGVSQTPSNKVTEKGKYVELRCDPISGHTALYWYRQSLGQGPEFLIYFQGTGAADDSGLPNDRFFAVRPEGSVSTLKIQRTERGDSAVYLCASSLQGAYEQFFGPGTRLTVL.